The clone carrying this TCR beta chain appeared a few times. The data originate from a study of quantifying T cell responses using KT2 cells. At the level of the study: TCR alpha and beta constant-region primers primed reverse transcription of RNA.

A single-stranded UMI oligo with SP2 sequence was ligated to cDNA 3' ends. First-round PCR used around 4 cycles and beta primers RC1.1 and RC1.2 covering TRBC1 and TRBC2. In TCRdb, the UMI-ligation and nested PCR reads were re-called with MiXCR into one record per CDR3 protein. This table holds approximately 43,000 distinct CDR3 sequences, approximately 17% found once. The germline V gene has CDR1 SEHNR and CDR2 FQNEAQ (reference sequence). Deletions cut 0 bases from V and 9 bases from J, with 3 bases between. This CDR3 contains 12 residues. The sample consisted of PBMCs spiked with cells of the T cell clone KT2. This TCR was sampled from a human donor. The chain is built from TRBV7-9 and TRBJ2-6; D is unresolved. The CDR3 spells CASSLAVNVLTF. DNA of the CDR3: TGTGCCAGCAGCTTAGCGGTCAACGTCCTGACTTTC.